The sequence of this T cell receptor beta chain was determined in a study of T cells in Graves' hyperthyroidism and ophthalmopathy. The CDR3 runs to 10 residues. Trimming removed 0 bases at V and 5 bases at J, with 2 bases between. CDR1 is GTSNPN and CDR2 is SVGIG in the germline V gene (reference sequence). The investigators amplified TCR beta CDR3 regions from RNA transcripts. First-round RT-PCR with HTBI primers amplified the TCR CDR3 region. TCRdb reanalysed the multiplex PCR reads using MiXCR and keeps one entry per CDR3 protein. Of some 400,000 distinct CDR3 sequences listed, 19% are singletons. This clonotype occurred many times.

Material for sequencing was blood. The origin of this receptor is a woman between 18 and 30 years old with Graves' hyperthyroidism. V gene TRBV30 combines with J gene TRBJ2-7; D is unresolved. CDR3 coding DNA: TGTGCCTGGAGTGTGAACGAGCAGTACTTC. Translation gives CAWSVNEQYF. Full variable domain (rest looked up from reference TRBV30 and TRBJ2-7): SQTIHQWPATLVQPVGSPLSLECTVEGTSNPNLYWYRQAAGRGLQLLFYSVGIGQISSEVPQNLSASRPQDRQFILSSKKLLLSDSGFYLCAWSVNEQYFGPGTRLTVT.